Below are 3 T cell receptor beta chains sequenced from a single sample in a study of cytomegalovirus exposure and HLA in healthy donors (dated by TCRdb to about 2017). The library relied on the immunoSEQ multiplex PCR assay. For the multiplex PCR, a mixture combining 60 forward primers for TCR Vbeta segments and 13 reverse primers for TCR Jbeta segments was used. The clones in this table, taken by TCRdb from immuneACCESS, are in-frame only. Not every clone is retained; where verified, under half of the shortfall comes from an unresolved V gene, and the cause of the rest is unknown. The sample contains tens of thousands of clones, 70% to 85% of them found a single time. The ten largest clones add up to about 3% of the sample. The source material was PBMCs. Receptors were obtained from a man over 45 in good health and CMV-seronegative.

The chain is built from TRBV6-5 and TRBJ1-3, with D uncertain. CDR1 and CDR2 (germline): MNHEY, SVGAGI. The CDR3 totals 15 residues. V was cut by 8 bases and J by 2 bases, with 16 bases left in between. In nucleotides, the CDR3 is TGTGCCAGCTCTTGGGGAGGCAGAGCTGGAAACACCATATATTTT. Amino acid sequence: CASSWGGRAGNTIYF.

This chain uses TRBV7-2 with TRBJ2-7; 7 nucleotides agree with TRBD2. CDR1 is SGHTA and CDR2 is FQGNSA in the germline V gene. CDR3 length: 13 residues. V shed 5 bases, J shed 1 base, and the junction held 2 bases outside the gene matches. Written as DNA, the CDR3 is TGTGCCAGCAGCCGGGGGGTGTCCTACGAGCAGTACTTC. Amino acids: CASSRGVSYEQYF.

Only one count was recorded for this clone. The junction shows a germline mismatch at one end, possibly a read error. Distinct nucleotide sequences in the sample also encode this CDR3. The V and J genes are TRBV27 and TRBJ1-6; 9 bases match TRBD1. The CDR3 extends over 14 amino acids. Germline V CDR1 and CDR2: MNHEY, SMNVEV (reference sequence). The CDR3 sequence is CASSNRGLNSPLHF. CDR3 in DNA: TGTGCCAGCTCTAACAGGGGGCTTAATTCCCCCCTCCACTTT.